The 26 T cell receptor beta chains presented below share a single source sample, sequenced in a study of OX40 agonist ivuxolimab in advanced cancers. Only in-frame clones appear in the TCRdb table, and some are missing; sequencing was by immunoSEQ multiplex PCR. Seen here are 55,000 to 70,000 clones, over 65% observed once, and the top ten hold 3.1%. This material consisted of CD4+ or CD8+ T cells sorted from blood, taken in a trial of the OX40 agonist ivuxolimab. These receptors came from an adult with an advanced solid tumor such as melanoma, head and neck, liver or kidney cancer.

The rearrangement links TRBV7-8 to TRBJ1-6; 11 bases line up with TRBD1. With V trimmed by 5 bases and J by 8 bases, 8 bases remained unmatched. The CDR3 spans 16 residues. CDR1 SGHVS and CDR2 FQNEAQ come from the germline V gene. The CDR3 region is CASSLAPGQGDSPLHF. The CDR3 DNA reads as TGTGCCAGCAGCCTCGCCCCGGGACAGGGGGATTCACCCCTCCACTTT.

In DNA, the CDR3 is TGTGCCAGCAGCTTCGGGACCGGGTACAATGAGCAGTTCTTC. The encoded protein is CASSFGTGYNEQFF. The rearrangement links TRBV13 to TRBJ2-1, with D perhaps matching TRBD1 or TRBD2 (5 bases each). Germline V gives CDR1 PRHDT, CDR2 FYEKMQ (reference sequence). This CDR3 is built from 14 residues. Trimming took off 3 bases at V and 4 bases at J, with 10 bases between the two ends.

J is TRBJ2-5 and V is TRBV5-1, with 12 positions matching TRBD1. The CDR3 is 16 residues long. Germline CDR1 is SGHRS and CDR2 is YFSETQ. Trimming at V came to 6 bases and at J to 4 bases, leaving 10 bases not matched to a gene. The CDR3 reads CASTSLGTGGGETQYF. CDR3 DNA sequence: TGCGCCAGCACTTCTTTGGGGACAGGGGGCGGAGAGACCCAGTACTTC.

V and J are TRBV4-3 and TRBJ2-1; TRBD2 is a possible D gene (6 bases). Germline V gene data show CDR1 as LGHNA and CDR2 as YSLEER. The CDR3 is made up of 13 amino acids. V was shortened by 4 bases and J by 6 bases, with 10 bases between the two germline ends. CDR3 sequence (DNA): TGCGCCAGCAGCCTCGAGGGACTCAATGAGCAGTTCTTC. This encodes CASSLEGLNEQFF.

The rearrangement uses TRBV7-9 and TRBJ2-5; D call uncertain. Trimming pared 5 bases from V and 0 bases from J, leaving 1 base between. Germline CDR1 SEHNR, CDR2 FQNEAQ (reference sequence). This CDR3 is built from 11 residues. In nucleotides, the CDR3 is TGTGCCAGCAGCAACCAAGAGACCCAGTACTTC. This encodes CASSNQETQYF.

This chain uses TRBV2 with TRBJ2-5, with 7 bases lining up with TRBD2. This CDR3 has 15 residues. With V trimmed by 7 bases and J by 1 base, 9 bases remained unmatched. CDR1 is SNHLY, CDR2 FYNNEI, per germline. As DNA, the CDR3 is TGTGCCAGCACTATCAGGCGGGGGACCCAAGAGACCCAGTACTTC. The encoded protein is CASTIRRGTQETQYF.

This chain joins TRBV6-1 and TRBJ2-1; the D is unclear. Deletions cut 4 bases from V and 9 bases from J, with 13 bases between. The CDR3 totals 13 residues. The germline V gene has CDR1 MNHNS and CDR2 SASEGT. As DNA, the CDR3 is TGTGCCAGCAGTGGGTCCTCTATCCTTGAGCAGTTCTTC. It is translated as CASSGSSILEQFF.

On this clone itself: The junction departs from the called germline gene at one end, perhaps through a read error. The chain combines TRBV7-9 with TRBJ2-7, with a weak D call TRBD1 (6 bases). The CDR3 length is 12 residues. Per germline, CDR1 SEHNR and CDR2 FQNEAQ (reference sequence). The chain's CDR3 is CASSTVAGAIDF. The CDR3 bases are TGTGCCAGCAGCACGGTGGCAGGGGCCATCGACTTC.

The chain links TRBV11-2 to TRBJ2-1; D is undetermined. The CDR3 length is 15 residues. Germline loops: CDR1 SGHAT, CDR2 FQNNGV. V was pared by 0 bases and J by 0 bases, with 6 bases between. For the CDR3, the DNA is TGTGCCAGCAGCTTAGATCGAGGCTCCTACAATGAGCAGTTCTTC. Translating it yields CASSLDRGSYNEQFF.

Only one count was recorded for this clone. The chain couples TRBV4-3 to TRBJ2-1, with 8 bases aligning to TRBD2. The ends lost 2 bases at V and 7 bases at J; junction bases unmatched: 7. Germline assignment: CDR1 LGHNA and CDR2 YSLEER. The CDR3 has 15 residues. The CDR3 reads CASSQPGGGGNEQFF. The DNA of the CDR3 is TGCGCCAGCAGCCAACCCGGGGGGGGAGGGAATGAGCAGTTCTTC.

Here the CDR3 DNA reads TGTGCCAGCAGCACAGAGGACGGGAACATTCAGTACTTC. Protein sequence: CASSTEDGNIQYF. The chain uses TRBV11-3 and TRBJ2-4; the D is unclear. The V gene lost 5 bases and the J gene lost 7 bases, with 12 bases spanning the gap. From germline, CDR1 is SGHNT and CDR2 YENEEA. The CDR3 is made up of 13 amino acids.

This sequence joins TRBV5-1 and TRBJ2-2; 8 bases line up with TRBD1. This CDR3 comprises 14 residues. Losses at the gene ends were 2 bases for V and 5 bases for J; bases not matched to a gene: 2. The germline gives CDR1 SGHRS, CDR2 YFSETQ. Here the CDR3 reads CASSFQGATGELFF. In nucleotides, the CDR3 is TGCGCCAGCAGCTTCCAGGGGGCTACCGGGGAGCTGTTTTTT.

The chain employs TRBV4-3 and TRBJ2-1, with 9 bases identical to TRBD1. V lost 1 base and J lost 9; bases outside the gene matches: 7. This CDR3 region has 15 residues. Germline-derived CDR1 and CDR2 are LGHNA and YSLEER. The CDR3 region has the DNA TGCGCCAGCAGCCAAGTCTTACAGGGGGCAGGTGAGCAGTTCTTC. It codes for CASSQVLQGAGEQFF.

The rearrangement uses TRBV30 and TRBJ2-1; 10 bases match TRBD2. After removal of 4 bases from V and 7 bases from J, the junction contained 4 bases not matched to a gene. CDR1 GTSNPN and CDR2 SVGIG come from the germline V gene (reference sequence). The CDR3 covers 13 residues. CDR3 sequence (DNA): TGTGCCTGGAAAAAACTAGCGGGGAATGAGCAGTTCTTC. It codes for CAWKKLAGNEQFF.

The gene calls are TRBV14 and TRBJ2-1; the D is unclear. V was trimmed by 0 bases and J by 4 bases, leaving 7 bases between them. CDR1 and CDR2 from the germline V gene are SGHDN and FVKESK. The CDR3 has 14 residues. CDR3 nucleotides: TGTGCCAGCAGCCAAGATTTACGTTACAATGAGCAGTTCTTC. This translates into CASSQDLRYNEQFF.

The chain has TRBV6-6 and TRBJ1-2, with TRBD1 matching over 8 bases. Looked up from germline, CDR1 is MNHNY and CDR2 is SVGAGI (reference sequence). CDR3 length: 13 amino acids. The ends lost 4 bases at V and 6 bases at J; junction bases unmatched: 4. CDR3 nucleotides: TGTGCCAGCAGTTCAAGGGACAGGCATGGCTACACCTTC. This sequence encodes CASSSRDRHGYTF.

This chain connects TRBV27 to TRBJ2-2; 11 bases are a match to TRBD2. CDR1 and CDR2 from the germline V gene are MNHEY and SMNVEV (reference sequence). The V and J ends lost 5 bases and 1 base, in that order; junction bases with no gene match: 9. The length of the CDR3 is 18 residues. DNA for the CDR3: TGTGCCAGCAGTGTCAGCCCCGGGACTAGCGGGAACACCGGGGAGCTGTTTTTT. This sequence encodes CASSVSPGTSGNTGELFF.

This rearrangement joins TRBV28 to TRBJ1-5, with D possibly matching TRBD1 (5 bases). The germline V gene encodes CDR1 MDHEN and CDR2 SYDVKM. The CDR3 contains 15 residues. V dropped 1 base and J dropped 7 bases, with 14 bases sitting between them. The CDR3 nucleotides read TGTGCCAGCAGTTTATTTGGGACGAAGGGCCAGCCCCAGCATTTT. Its protein product is CASSLFGTKGQPQHF. The variable domain in full, with the rest retrieved from reference TRBV28 and TRBJ1-5, is DVKVTQSSRYLVKRTGEKVFLECVQDMDHENMFWYRQDPGLGLRLIYFSYDVKMKEKGDIPEGYSVSREKKERFSLILESASTNQTSMYLCASSLFGTKGQPQHFGDGTRLSIL.

The chain has TRBV7-2 and TRBJ2-5; a possible D gene is TRBD1 (5 bases). Trimming stripped 5 bases from V and 0 bases from J, with 13 bases between. The germline V gene encodes CDR1 SGHTA and CDR2 FQGNSA. The CDR3 length is 15 residues. The CDR3 spells CASSRTRQYQETQYF. As DNA, the CDR3 is TGTGCCAGCAGCCGAACCCGACAGTACCAAGAGACCCAGTACTTC.

The chain uses TRBV15 and TRBJ1-5, with a tentative D call TRBD1 (6 bases). This CDR3 has 16 residues. From germline, CDR1 is LNHNV and CDR2 YYDKDF (reference sequence). V shed 4 bases and J shed 2 bases, with 15 bases lying between them. CDR3 region: CATSTSGAGGNQPQHF. Written as DNA, the CDR3 is TGTGCCACCAGCACCTCAGGGGCAGGGGGCAATCAGCCCCAGCATTTT. Complete variable domain (other parts from reference TRBV15 and TRBJ1-5): DAMVIQNPRYQVTQFGKPVTLSCSQTLNHNVMYWYQQKSSQAPKLLFHYYDKDFNNEADTPDNFQSRRPNTSFCFLDIRSPGLGDTAMYLCATSTSGAGGNQPQHFGDGTRLSIL.

The rearrangement joins TRBV5-1 to TRBJ1-4; 9 nucleotides match TRBD1. This CDR3 comprises 17 residues. The V and J ends lost 3 bases and 5 bases, in that order; junction bases with no gene match: 11. The germline gives CDR1 SGHRS, CDR2 YFSETQ. Here the CDR3 DNA reads TGCGCCAGCAGCTCATCCTTACCTGGGACAGGGAATGAAAAACTGTTTTTT. It encodes CASSSSLPGTGNEKLFF.

This clone was counted a single time. The V and J genes are TRBV5-1 and TRBJ2-3; D not resolved. The CDR3 consists of 15 residues. CDR1 is SGHRS and CDR2 is YFSETQ in the germline V gene. V lost 7 bases and J lost 0, with 15 bases in between. The CDR3 nucleotides are TGCGCCAGCGATGTCCTGGGGTCTAGCACAGATACGCAGTATTTT. This codes for CASDVLGSSTDTQYF.

The V and J genes are TRBV7-3 and TRBJ2-2; the D gene is possibly TRBD1 (5 bases). The germline CDR1 and CDR2 sequences are SGHTA and FQGTGA. The CDR3 extends over 17 amino acids. Trimming shortened V by 0 bases and J by 4 bases, and 15 bases separated the two germline ends. The chain's CDR3 is CASSLTGQGSATGELFF. CDR3 in DNA: TGTGCCAGCAGCTTAACGGGGCAGGGAAGTGCCACCGGGGAGCTGTTTTTT.

CDR3 amino acids: CASSRGTGELFF. Written as DNA, the CDR3 is TGTGCCAGCAGCCGGGGCACCGGGGAGCTGTTTTTT. The J gene is TRBJ2-2, the V gene TRBV7-9; TRBD2 is a possible D gene (5 bases). Trimming left V 5 bases short and J 4 bases short, with 5 bases between. There are 12 residues in the CDR3. Germline CDR1 reads SEHNR; CDR2 reads FQNEAQ (reference sequence).

The chain is built from TRBV28 and TRBJ1-2; the match to TRBD1 covers 7 bases. V dropped 7 bases and J dropped 4; count of bases not matched to a gene: 9. Germline V lookup: CDR1 MDHEN, CDR2 SYDVKM. The CDR3 spans 14 residues. The chain's CDR3 is CASKGGQQTYGYTF. Written as DNA, the CDR3 is TGTGCCAGCAAGGGGGGACAGCAAACCTATGGCTACACCTTC.

The rearrangement uses TRBV5-1 and TRBJ1-3; no clear D. CDR3 length equals 13 residues. CDR1 and CDR2 (germline): SGHRS, YFSETQ. V was cut by 4 bases and J by 4 bases, with 9 bases left in between. The CDR3, as DNA: TGCGCCAGCAGCCTCCAGGAAGGAAACACCATATATTTT. This translates into CASSLQEGNTIYF.